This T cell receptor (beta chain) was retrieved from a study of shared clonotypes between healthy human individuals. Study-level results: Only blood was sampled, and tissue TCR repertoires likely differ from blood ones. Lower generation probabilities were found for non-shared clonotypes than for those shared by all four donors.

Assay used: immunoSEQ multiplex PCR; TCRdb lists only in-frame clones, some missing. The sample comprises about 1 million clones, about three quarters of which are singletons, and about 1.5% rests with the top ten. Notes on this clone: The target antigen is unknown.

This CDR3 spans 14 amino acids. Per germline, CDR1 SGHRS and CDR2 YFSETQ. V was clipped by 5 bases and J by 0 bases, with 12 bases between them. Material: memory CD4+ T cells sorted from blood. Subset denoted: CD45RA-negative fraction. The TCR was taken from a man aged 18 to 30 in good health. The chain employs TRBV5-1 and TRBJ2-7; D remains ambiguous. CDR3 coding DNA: TGCGCCAGCAGAGGTTACAGCAACTCCTACGAGCAGTACTTC. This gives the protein CASRGYSNSYEQYF.